The rows below give T cell receptor beta chains drawn from one sample of a study of blood T cells in healthy people across ages. TCRdb itself ran the 5' RACE reads through MiXCR, one entry per CDR3 protein. This table holds about 1.6 million distinct CDR3 sequences, about 35% found once. Input material: blood. Receptors originate from a woman in her twenties or thirties in good health. The CDR3 runs from the conserved cysteine through the conserved F or W. A D gene is named only where the DNA matches it firmly. Clone size appears in some rows only: once, few, many, or a class for an expanded clone.

>TRBV6-1|.|TRBJ1-1|few
CASSEARGTEAFF
TGTGCCAGCAGTGAAGCAAGAGGGACAGAAGCTTTCTTT
>TRBV2|.|TRBJ1-2|.
CASREGGYTF
TGTGCCAGCAGGGAAGGAGGCTACACCTTC
>TRBV11-1|.|TRBJ2-3|.
CASSLVPTRGRTDTQYF
TGTGCCAGCAGCTTAGTCCCGACTAGGGGGAGGACAGATACGCAGTATTTT
>TRBV4-1|TRBD2|TRBJ2-2|.
CASSKEGLVAGELFF
TGCGCCAGCAGTAAGGAGGGACTAGTTGCCGGGGAGCTGTTTTTT
>TRBV14|TRBD1|TRBJ1-2|few
CASSRPGQGMIGYTF
TGTGCCAGCAGCCGACCGGGACAGGGTATGATTGGCTACACCTTC
>TRBV10-3|.|TRBJ2-1|few
CASDRDGHNEQFF
TGTGCCAGCGACCGGGACGGACACAATGAGCAGTTCTTC
>TRBV29-1|TRBD1|TRBJ2-7|many
CSVEVTTGPLEQYF
TGCAGCGTTGAAGTGACGACAGGGCCGCTCGAGCAGTACTTC
>TRBV12-3/TRBV12-4|.|TRBJ1-1|.
CASSLNLVEAFF
TGTGCCAGCAGTTTGAATTTGGTGGAAGCTTTCTTT
>TRBV20-1|TRBD2|TRBJ2-2|.
CSAPVPPGAGVNTGELFF
TGCAGTGCACCAGTCCCTCCCGGAGCGGGAGTAAACACCGGGGAGCTGTTTTTT
>TRBV5-1|.|TRBJ2-5|few
CASSLQGAFQETQYF
TGCGCCAGCAGCTTACAGGGAGCGTTCCAAGAGACCCAGTACTTC
>TRBV6-1|.|TRBJ2-5|few
CASRGPGGTQYF
TGTGCCAGCAGGGGGCCGGGCGGGACCCAGTACTTC
>TRBV15|TRBD2|TRBJ2-7|many
CATSISGSSYEQYF
TGTGCCACCAGCATTAGCGGGAGCTCCTACGAGCAGTACTTC
>TRBV9|TRBD2|TRBJ2-3|.
CASSETNLAGGLGTQYF
TGTGCCAGCAGCGAAACAAATCTGGCGGGGGGGCTCGGTACGCAGTATTTT
>TRBV7-9|TRBD2|TRBJ2-3|many
CASTKGTSGTTDTQYF
TGTGCCAGCACCAAAGGGACTAGCGGGACCACAGATACGCAGTATTTT
>TRBV6-5|.|TRBJ1-1|.
CASSRSKAGSTEAFF
TGTGCCAGCAGCCGCAGTAAAGCAGGGAGCACTGAAGCTTTCTTT
>TRBV20-1|TRBD1|TRBJ2-7|.
CSARDRDRGHEQYF
TGCAGTGCTAGAGATCGAGACAGGGGCCACGAGCAGTACTTC
>TRBV27|.|TRBJ2-1|.
CASSFQTKNNEQFF
TGTGCCAGCAGTTTTCAGACAAAAAACAATGAGCAGTTCTTC
>TRBV19|.|TRBJ1-5|few
CASSIRGATFSNQPQHF
TGTGCCAGTAGTATTAGGGGGGCGACGTTTAGCAATCAGCCCCAGCATTTT
>TRBV30|.|TRBJ2-1|.
CAWNPETEVSLNEQFF
TGTGCCTGGAACCCCGAAACAGAGGTGTCCCTAAATGAGCAGTTCTTC
>TRBV14|TRBD2|TRBJ2-5|.
CASSHRASGSKTQYF
TGTGCCAGCAGCCACCGGGCTAGCGGGAGTAAGACCCAGTACTTC
>TRBV20-1|.|TRBJ2-5|.
CSARDSGSSGYQETQYF
TGCAGTGCTAGAGATAGCGGTAGTAGCGGATACCAAGAGACCCAGTACTTC
>TRBV5-1|.|TRBJ2-5|few
CASSKDRSETQYF
TGCGCCAGCAGCAAGGACAGAAGCGAGACCCAGTACTTC
>TRBV4-2|TRBD2|TRBJ2-1|.
CASSPLAGAANEQFF
TGTGCCAGCAGCCCGCTAGCGGGAGCGGCCAATGAGCAGTTCTTC
>TRBV30|.|TRBJ2-1|many
CAWSVPGSSSYNEQFF
TGTGCCTGGAGTGTACCGGGGTCAAGCTCCTACAATGAGCAGTTCTTC
>TRBV7-3|TRBD1|TRBJ1-2|few
CASSLTPGTGTNGYTF
TGTGCCAGCAGCTTAACGCCCGGGACAGGGACTAATGGCTACACCTTC
>TRBV20-1|.|TRBJ2-1|few
CSAQSRETYNEQFF
TGCAGTGCTCAGAGTCGGGAGACCTACAATGAGCAGTTCTTC
>TRBV6-2/TRBV6-3|TRBD2|TRBJ2-7|many
CASRAGGSYEQYF
TGTGCCAGCAGGGCGGGGGGCTCCTACGAGCAGTACTTC
>TRBV11-2|TRBD1|TRBJ2-7|.
CASSSPLQGYYEQYF
TGTGCCAGCAGCTCACCACTACAGGGGTACTACGAGCAGTACTTC
>TRBV4-1|TRBD1|TRBJ2-3|many
CASSLSGTGMGTDTQYF
TGCGCCAGCAGCCTCTCCGGGACAGGGATGGGAACAGATACGCAGTATTTT
>TRBV7-2|TRBD1|TRBJ1-1|.
CASSTRDSTEAFF
TGTGCCAGCAGCACGAGGGACAGCACTGAAGCTTTCTTT
>TRBV12-3/TRBV12-4|.|TRBJ1-2|.
CASSRDTYGYTF
TGTGCCAGCAGTCGGGACACCTATGGCTACACCTTC
>TRBV7-3|TRBD1|TRBJ1-2|.
CASSLTGRQGGYGYTF
TGTGCCAGCAGCTTAACAGGGCGACAGGGCGGCTATGGCTACACCTTC
>TRBV7-2|TRBD2|TRBJ2-3|.
CASSLVGTRSQQYF
TGTGCCAGCAGCTTAGTAGGGACTAGATCCCAGCAGTATTTT
>TRBV29-1|.|TRBJ1-2|.
CSVFTLLGYTF
TGCAGCGTTTTTACCCTTTTGGGCTACACCTTC
>TRBV10-3|TRBD2|TRBJ2-1|.
CAISESRTSGGVYNEQFF
TGTGCCATCAGTGAGTCTAGGACTAGCGGGGGGGTCTACAATGAGCAGTTCTTC
>TRBV20-1|.|TRBJ2-7|.
CSASSREYEQYF
TGCAGTGCTAGCTCACGAGAATACGAGCAGTACTTC
>TRBV29-1|.|TRBJ2-2|.
CSVVDIGELFF
TGCAGCGTTGTGGATATCGGGGAGCTGTTTTTT
>TRBV5-1|.|TRBJ2-5|few
CASSRGALEQETQYF
TGCGCCAGCAGCCGGGGGGCATTAGAACAAGAGACCCAGTACTTC
>TRBV4-1|.|TRBJ1-5|.
CASSQVEGSQPQHF
TGCGCCAGCAGCCAAGTGGAGGGGAGTCAGCCCCAGCATTTT
>TRBV6-5|.|TRBJ2-3|few
CASSYSSQALGTDTQYF
TGTGCCAGCAGTTACTCCAGCCAGGCCCTGGGCACAGATACGCAGTATTTT
>TRBV4-1|.|TRBJ2-7|.
CASSQGGGRGKSYEQYF
TGCGCCAGCAGCCAGGGCGGGGGCAGGGGGAAATCCTACGAGCAGTACTTC
>TRBV27|.|TRBJ2-7|few
CASSSDLAAEQYF
TGTGCCAGCAGTTCGGACTTAGCCGCCGAGCAGTACTTC
>TRBV7-6|TRBD2|TRBJ2-1|.
CASSLSTSGSSREQFF
TGTGCCAGCAGCTTATCGACTAGCGGGAGTTCGCGTGAGCAGTTCTTC
>TRBV29-1|.|TRBJ1-2|.
CSVGGTNRDVGYTF
TGCAGCGTAGGTGGCACCAACCGGGACGTAGGCTACACCTTC
>TRBV9|.|TRBJ2-1|.
CASSVSREHEQFF
TGTGCCAGCAGCGTATCCAGGGAGCATGAGCAGTTCTTC
>TRBV6-1|.|TRBJ2-1|few
CASSDRGRQEPLDYNGQFF
TGTGCCAGCAGTGATCGAGGCCGTCAGGAGCCCCTAGATTACAATGGGCAGTTCTTC
>TRBV20-1|.|TRBJ2-1|.
CSARESYNEQFF
TGCAGTGCTAGGGAATCCTACAATGAGCAGTTCTTC
>TRBV24-1|.|TRBJ2-5|many
CATSDPSLRGGETQYF
TGTGCCACCAGTGACCCATCCCTAAGGGGAGGAGAGACCCAGTACTTC
>TRBV29-1|TRBD2|TRBJ2-1|.
CSSSSGRAVSYNEQFF
TGCAGCTCTTCTAGCGGGAGGGCCGTATCCTACAATGAGCAGTTCTTC
>TRBV5-1|.|TRBJ1-1|.
CASSLGGTVRNSEAFF
TGCGCCAGCAGCCTCGGTGGTACGGTACGGAACAGTGAAGCTTTCTTT
>TRBV3-1|TRBD2|TRBJ2-1|few
CASSQAYTSGGSYNEQFF
TGTGCCAGCAGCCAAGCATACACTAGCGGGGGCTCCTACAATGAGCAGTTCTTC
>TRBV3-1|TRBD1|TRBJ2-3|few
CASTEGGLGPDTQYF
TGTGCCAGCACCGAAGGGGGCCTTGGTCCAGATACGCAGTATTTT
>TRBV27|.|TRBJ1-2|.
CASSLTPRDLFYGYTF
TGTGCCAGCAGTTTGACCCCCAGGGACCTCTTCTATGGCTACACCTTC
>TRBV5-1|.|TRBJ1-1|few
CASSSTLLNTEAFF
TGCGCCAGCAGCTCGACACTATTGAACACTGAAGCTTTCTTT
>TRBV7-6|.|TRBJ2-7|once
CASSSPAGHEQYF
TGTGCCAGCAGCTCTCCCGCTGGCCACGAGCAGTACTTC
>TRBV3-1|.|TRBJ1-1|.
CASSQGVRSEAFF
TGTGCCAGCAGCCAAGGGGTGAGGAGTGAAGCTTTCTTT